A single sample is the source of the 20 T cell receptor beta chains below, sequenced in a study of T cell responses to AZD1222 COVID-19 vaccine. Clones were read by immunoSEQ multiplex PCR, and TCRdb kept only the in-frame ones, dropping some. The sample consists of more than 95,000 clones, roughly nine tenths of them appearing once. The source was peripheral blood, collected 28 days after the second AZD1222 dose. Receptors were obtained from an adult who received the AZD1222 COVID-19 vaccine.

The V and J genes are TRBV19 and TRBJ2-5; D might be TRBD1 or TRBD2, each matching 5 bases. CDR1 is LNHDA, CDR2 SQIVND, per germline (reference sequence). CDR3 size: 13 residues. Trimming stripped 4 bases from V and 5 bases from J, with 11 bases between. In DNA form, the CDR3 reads TGTGCCAGTAGTACCGGGACGCGGGAGACCCAGTACTTC. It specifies CASSTGTRETQYF.

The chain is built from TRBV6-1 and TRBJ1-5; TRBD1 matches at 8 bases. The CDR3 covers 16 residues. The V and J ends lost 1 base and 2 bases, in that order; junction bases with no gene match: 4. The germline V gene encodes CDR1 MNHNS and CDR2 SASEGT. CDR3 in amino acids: CASSEGPDRGNQPQHF. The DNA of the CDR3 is TGTGCCAGCAGTGAAGGTCCGGACAGGGGCAATCAGCCCCAGCATTTT.

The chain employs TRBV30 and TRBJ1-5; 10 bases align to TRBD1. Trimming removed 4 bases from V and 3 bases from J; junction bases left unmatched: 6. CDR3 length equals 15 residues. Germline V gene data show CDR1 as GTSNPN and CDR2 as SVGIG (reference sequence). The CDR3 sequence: CAWTRQGAYNQPQHF. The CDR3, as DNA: TGTGCCTGGACCCGACAGGGGGCTTACAATCAGCCCCAGCATTTT.

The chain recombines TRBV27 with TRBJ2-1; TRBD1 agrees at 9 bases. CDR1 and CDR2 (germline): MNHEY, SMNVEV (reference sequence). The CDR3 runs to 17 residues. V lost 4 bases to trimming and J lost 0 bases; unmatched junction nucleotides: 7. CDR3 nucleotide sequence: TGTGCCAGCAGTTCCGGGACAGGGTCCAGCTCCTACAATGAGCAGTTCTTC. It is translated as CASSSGTGSSSYNEQFF.

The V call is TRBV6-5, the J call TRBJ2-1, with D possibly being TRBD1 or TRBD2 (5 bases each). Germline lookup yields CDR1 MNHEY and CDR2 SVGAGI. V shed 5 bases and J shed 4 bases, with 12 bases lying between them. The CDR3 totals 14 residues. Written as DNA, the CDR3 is TGTGCCAGCAGTAAATCCGGGGCATACAATGAGCAGTTCTTC. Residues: CASSKSGAYNEQFF.

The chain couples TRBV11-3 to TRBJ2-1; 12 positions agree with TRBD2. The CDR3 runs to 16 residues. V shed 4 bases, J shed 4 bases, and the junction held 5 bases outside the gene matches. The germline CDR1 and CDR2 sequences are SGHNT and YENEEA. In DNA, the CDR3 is TGTGCCAGCAGCTCGGCGACTAGCGGGGGTTACAATGAGCAGTTCTTC. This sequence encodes CASSSATSGGYNEQFF. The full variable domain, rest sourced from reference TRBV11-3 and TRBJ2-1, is EAGVVQSPRYKIIEKKQPVAFWCNPISGHNTLYWYLQNLGQGPELLIRYENEEAVDDSQLPKDRFSAERLKGVDSTLKIQPAELGDSAVYLCASSSATSGGYNEQFFGPGTRLTVL.

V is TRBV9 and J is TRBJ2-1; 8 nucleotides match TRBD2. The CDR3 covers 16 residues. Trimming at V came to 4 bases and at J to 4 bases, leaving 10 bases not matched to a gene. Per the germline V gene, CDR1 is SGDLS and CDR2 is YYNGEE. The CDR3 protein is CASSPRLVAGYNEQFF. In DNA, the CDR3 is TGTGCCAGCAGCCCAAGGCTGGTAGCGGGGTACAATGAGCAGTTCTTC.

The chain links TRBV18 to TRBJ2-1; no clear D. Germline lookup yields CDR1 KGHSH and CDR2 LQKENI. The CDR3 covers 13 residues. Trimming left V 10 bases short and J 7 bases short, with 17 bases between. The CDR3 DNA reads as TGTGCCACGCAAGACACCCGTGAGAATGAGCAGTTCTTC. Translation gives CATQDTRENEQFF.

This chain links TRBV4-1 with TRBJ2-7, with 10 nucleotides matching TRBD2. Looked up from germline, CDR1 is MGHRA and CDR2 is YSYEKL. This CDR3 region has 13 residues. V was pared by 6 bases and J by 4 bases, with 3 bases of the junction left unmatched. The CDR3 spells CASSSSGSYEQYF. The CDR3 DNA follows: TGCGCCAGCAGTTCTAGCGGGAGTTACGAGCAGTACTTC.

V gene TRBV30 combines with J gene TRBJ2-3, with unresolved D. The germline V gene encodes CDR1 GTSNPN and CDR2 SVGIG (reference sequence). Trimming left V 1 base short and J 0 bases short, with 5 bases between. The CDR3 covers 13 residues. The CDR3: CAWSGSSTDTQYF. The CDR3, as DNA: TGTGCCTGGAGTGGGTCTAGCACAGATACGCAGTATTTT.

The CDR3, as DNA: TGTGCCAGCAGTTTACGCGGGGCGCGGAATATGAACACTGAAGCTTTCTTT. This sequence encodes CASSLRGARNMNTEAFF. The J gene is TRBJ1-1, the V gene TRBV28; the D gene is possibly TRBD1 (5 bases). This CDR3 is 17 amino acids long. V lost 2 bases, J lost 0 bases, and 16 bases lay in between. CDR1 is MDHEN, CDR2 SYDVKM, per germline.

This CDR3 is CASSTQGTSWDTEAFF. The CDR3 DNA reads TGCGCCAGCAGCACGCAGGGGACCTCCTGGGACACTGAAGCTTTCTTT. The chain uses TRBV5-1 and TRBJ1-1; D is perhaps TRBD1 (6 bases). V was cut by 4 bases and J by 3 bases, with 19 bases left in between. This CDR3 has 16 residues. The germline CDR1 and CDR2 sequences are SGHRS and YFSETQ.

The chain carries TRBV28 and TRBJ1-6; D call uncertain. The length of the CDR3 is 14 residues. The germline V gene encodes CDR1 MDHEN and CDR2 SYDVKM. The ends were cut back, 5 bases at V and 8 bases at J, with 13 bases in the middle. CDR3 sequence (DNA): TGTGCCAGCAGTCTTCATAAAGAAGATTCACCCCTCCACTTT. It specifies CASSLHKEDSPLHF. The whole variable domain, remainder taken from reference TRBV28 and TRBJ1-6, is DVKVTQSSRYLVKRTGEKVFLECVQDMDHENMFWYRQDPGLGLRLIYFSYDVKMKEKGDIPEGYSVSREKKERFSLILESASTNQTSMYLCASSLHKEDSPLHFGNGTRLTVT.

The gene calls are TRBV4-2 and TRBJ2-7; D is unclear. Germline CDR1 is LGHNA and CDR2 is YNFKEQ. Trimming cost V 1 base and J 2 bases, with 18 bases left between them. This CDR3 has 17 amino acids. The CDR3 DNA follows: TGTGCCAGCAGCCAAGGTGGCCAGAAACTCCTTCCCTACGAGCAGTACTTC. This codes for CASSQGGQKLLPYEQYF.

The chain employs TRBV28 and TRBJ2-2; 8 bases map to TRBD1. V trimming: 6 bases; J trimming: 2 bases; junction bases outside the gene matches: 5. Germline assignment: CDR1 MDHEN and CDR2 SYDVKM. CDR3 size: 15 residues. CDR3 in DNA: TGTGCCAGCAGCCGGACAGGGCTTAACACCGGGGAGCTGTTTTTT. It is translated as CASSRTGLNTGELFF.

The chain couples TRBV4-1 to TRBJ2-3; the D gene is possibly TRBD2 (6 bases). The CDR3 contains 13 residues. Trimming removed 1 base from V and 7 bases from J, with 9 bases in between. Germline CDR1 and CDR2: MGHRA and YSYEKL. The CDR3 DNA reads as TGCGCCAGCAGCCAAGGGGACTCCCATACGCAGTATTTT. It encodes CASSQGDSHTQYF.

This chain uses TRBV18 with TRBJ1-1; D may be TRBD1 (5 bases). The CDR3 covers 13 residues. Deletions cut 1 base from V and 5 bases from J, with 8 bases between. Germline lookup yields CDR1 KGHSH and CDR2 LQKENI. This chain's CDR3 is CASSPQGRTEAFF. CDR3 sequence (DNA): TGTGCCAGCTCACCACAGGGGAGGACTGAAGCTTTCTTT.

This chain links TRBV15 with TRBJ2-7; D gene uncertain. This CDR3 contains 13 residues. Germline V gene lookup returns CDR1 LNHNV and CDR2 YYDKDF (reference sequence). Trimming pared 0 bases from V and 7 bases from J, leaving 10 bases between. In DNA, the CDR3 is TGTGCCACCAGCAGAGACTCTGCCCAGGAGCAGTACTTC. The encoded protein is CATSRDSAQEQYF.

The CDR3 DNA is TGTGCCAGCTCACCAGAAATCATCCCGGGACTAGCGTACTACGAGCAGTACTTC. Residues: CASSPEIIPGLAYYEQYF. V and J are TRBV18 and TRBJ2-7; the match to TRBD2 covers 10 bases. With V trimmed by 2 bases and J by 3 bases, 13 bases remained unmatched. Germline V gene sequence: CDR1 KGHSH, CDR2 LQKENI. The CDR3 contains 18 residues. Full variable domain (rest looked up from reference TRBV18 and TRBJ2-7): NAGVMQNPRHLVRRRGQEARLRCSPMKGHSHVYWYRQLPEEGLKFMVYLQKENIIDESGMPKERFSAEFPKEGPSILRIQQVVRGDSAAYFCASSPEIIPGLAYYEQYFGPGTRLTVT.

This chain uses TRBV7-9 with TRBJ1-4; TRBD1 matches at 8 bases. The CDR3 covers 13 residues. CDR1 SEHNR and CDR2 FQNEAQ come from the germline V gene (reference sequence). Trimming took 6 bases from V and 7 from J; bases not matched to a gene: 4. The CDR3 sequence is CASRPGQGEKLFF. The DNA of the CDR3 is TGTGCCAGCAGACCCGGACAGGGTGAAAAACTGTTTTTT.